The rows below give T cell receptor beta chains drawn from one sample of a study of regulatory T cells in long-lasting Graves disease. TCRdb re-called the multiplex PCR reads with MiXCR, one entry per CDR3 protein. The data show hundreds of thousands of distinct CDR3 sequences, approximately 15% seen once. A further study also used this sample, focusing on T cells in Graves' hyperthyroidism and ophthalmopathy.

Sequenced material: peripheral blood mononuclear cells (PBMCs), taken at new diagnosis, from a patient treated with antithyroid drugs. The receptors were gathered from a woman aged 25-40 years with Graves disease. CDR3s include the opening cysteine and the closing phenylalanine or tryptophan. A D gene is named only where the DNA matches it firmly. The size of a clone is reported for some rows only, either as once, few or many, or as a class for expanded clones.

TRBJ2-3 | - | TRBV7-2 | TRBD2 | CASSLERRGGTTSTDTQYF | TGTGCCAGCAGCTTAGAGAGGCGTGGCGGGACTACTAGCACAGATACGCAGTATTTT
TRBJ2-1 | few | TRBV11-2 | TRBD2 | CASSPRLAVNEQFF | TGTGCCAGCAGCCCCCGACTAGCCGTAAATGAGCAGTTCTTC
TRBJ2-7 | many | TRBV28 | - | CASSYLYEQYF | TGTGCCAGCAGCTACCTCTACGAGCAGTACTTC
TRBJ2-7 | few | TRBV5-1 | TRBD1 | CASSLDRGQTYEQYF | TGCGCCAGCAGCCTCGACAGGGGACAAACATACGAGCAGTACTTC
TRBJ2-5 | few | TRBV5-1 | - | CASSLGQRGETQYF | TGCGCCAGCAGCTTGGGTCAAAGGGGAGAGACCCAGTACTTC
TRBJ2-1 | many | TRBV7-9 | TRBD2 | CASSLSGNSYNEQFF | TGTGCCAGCAGCCTTAGCGGGAACTCCTACAATGAGCAGTTCTTC
TRBJ1-4 | many | TRBV28 | TRBD1 | CASSFRQGREKLFF | TGTGCCAGCAGTTTCAGACAGGGTAGGGAAAAACTGTTTTTT
TRBJ1-1 | few | TRBV12-3/TRBV12-4 | - | CASTLGRLNTEAFF | TGTGCCAGCACCCTTGGGCGCCTCAACACTGAAGCTTTCTTT
TRBJ1-2 | few | TRBV5-6 | TRBD1 | CASSVLPGQGLDGYTF | TGTGCCAGCAGCGTGTTACCGGGACAGGGGCTTGATGGCTACACCTTC
TRBJ2-7 | many | TRBV7-2 | - | CASSFYSGYEQYF | TGTGCCAGCAGCTTTTACAGTGGCTACGAGCAGTACTTC
TRBJ2-1 | - | TRBV5-1 | TRBD2 | CASNLGTSGNNEQFF | TGCGCCAGCAACTTAGGGACTAGCGGAAACAATGAGCAGTTCTTC
TRBJ2-2 | many | TRBV7-8 | - | CASSFSGRGGELFF | TGTGCCAGCAGCTTCTCGGGCCGAGGCGGGGAGCTGTTTTTT
TRBJ1-5 | - | TRBV5-5 | - | CASSLGQLGGYSNQPQHF | TGTGCCAGCAGCTTGGGTCAACTCGGGGGCTACAGCAATCAGCCCCAGCATTTT
TRBJ2-5 | few | TRBV20-1 | - | CSARSGKETQYF | TGCAGTGCTAGGTCTGGGAAAGAGACCCAGTACTTC
TRBJ2-4 | few | TRBV11-1 | TRBD1 | CAGSSGVETGVKNIQYF | TGTGCCGGCAGTTCCGGGGTCGAAACAGGGGTGAAAAACATTCAGTACTTC